The TCR beta chain described here comes from a study of human T cells and chemical hapten exposure (dated by TCRdb to the early 2020s). For the wider study: For sensitization, 2% DPC in acetone was applied to an approximately 2 cm by approximately 2 cm area of upper inner arm skin. Most of the patients in the cohort were female, and the cohort covered alopecia areata with under or over 50% scalp involvement, alopecia totalis and alopecia universalis. Patch testing was performed on the upper back with Finn chambers containing 0.01% DPC, and the patch tests were scored after 6 days according to International Contact Dermatitis Research Group standards. Blood samples were taken from patients before sensitization (week 0) and then at 2, 6 and about 24 weeks after DPC sensitization. Libraries were pooled for sequencing, and variation in per-sample TCR yields was attributed mainly to small differences in library volumes within the pool. About 30 alopecia patients provided blood for TCR sequencing at one to four time points (pre-sensitization, 2, 6 and 24 weeks). The study tracked peripheral blood TCR repertoire changes in vivo during primary and secondary sensitization to the hapten diphenylcyclopropenone (DPC) in alopecia patients. Throughout the study period of around 25 weeks, patients also received therapeutic DPC doses to the scalp every week. The paper as a whole reports these results and caveats: Alopecia, a presumed autoimmune disease, was present in all patients, so the immune response of the patients might differ from that of healthy individuals. Compared with pre-sensitization or healthy control sets, expanded TCRs formed significantly more large CDR3 similarity clusters, which is consistent with antigen-driven responses. Patch test score was positively correlated with the number of PT1 expanded TCRs, with significance at thresholds 8, 16 and 32 but not at 4. After repeated subsampling, the strength of the expansion versus patch-test correlation and the threshold at which it became significant changed. DPC sensitization did not change how many TCRs were above 1 in 1000 frequency, and no evidence was found of alterations in global repertoire structure.

On this clonotype: What this receptor recognizes is not known. No base quality information exists; no much larger clone differs at one position.

The time point label, as the study defines it: pre-sensitization, week 0. The treatment or condition label for this specimen denotes: therapeutic diphenylcyclopropenone sensitization with weekly scalp DPC. At each patch-test visit, blood was drawn before the patch test was applied. To be eligible, patients had to be aged 18 to 70, diagnosed with alopecia and judged suitable for DPC therapy, while pregnant patients were excluded. Total RNA was isolated from unfractionated whole blood collected in Tempus Blood RNA tubes. Receptor amplification or capture employed RACE. TCRdb shows the sequencer as NextSeq 500. Library preparation attached unique molecular identifiers to individual cDNA molecules for quantitative, reproducible TCR counting. From each blood RNA sample, both TCR alpha and TCR beta chains were sequenced. The study's own analysis went as follows. A median of about 89,000 TCRs per sample was observed, with a range of about 23,224 to 690,600. The Decombinator software suite was used to annotate V, J and CDR3 in the TCR reads. To make PS versus PT1 abundance plots, every sample was subsampled to the same number of TCRs (28,000). Expanded TCRs were defined as absent before sensitization and observed at least eight times at the 2-week time point. TCRdb ran its own pipeline on the public reads, namely fastp trimming at Q25 and MiXCR clone calling, and kept in-frame beta chains. Identical CDR3 protein sequences are pooled into one entry, listed with their most common genes and DNA. Clone size and V and J calls follow TCRdb, not the original study. The sample table contains approximately 180,000 distinct CDR3 sequences; only one count was recorded for roughly 30% of them. The ten largest make up about 2.8% of the sample.

This sequence originates from a woman under 40 with alopecia areata. Some clones in this sample may be carry-over from other donors' samples. Here the sequenced sample was whole blood, taken in connection with sensitization to the hapten diphenylcyclopropenone (DPC).

The CDR3 reads CASSGWGRSIREQYF. The base sequence is TGTGCCAGCAGTGGTTGGGGCCGGTCCATCCGCGAGCAGTACTTC. The V and J segments used are TRBV28 and TRBJ2-7, with TRBD1 perhaps the D gene, on 5 matching bases. The junction shows trimming of 5 bases on V and 6 bases on J, plus 20 bases between the germline ends. The CDR3 measures 15 amino acids from cysteine to phenylalanine. The retained sequence is limited to the CDR3, 45 bases, with the frame set at the first base. The germline V gene supplies CDR1 MDHEN and CDR2 SYDVKM.